This T cell receptor (beta chain) was sequenced for a study of follicular helper T cells after annual influenza vaccination (dated by TCRdb to 2016 to 2017). With respect to the entire study: After each seasonal influenza vaccination, blood samples were collected on days 0, 7 and 28. Six subjects had multi-year samples: four covered two vaccination seasons and two covered three seasons. Samples from 2013-2014 were cryopreserved, whereas samples from 2015 were processed immediately after collection. One week after vaccination, a second recruited cohort of approximately 11 subjects (Table S1) displayed a similar ICOS+CD38+ cTfh response. To look at recall of cTfh clones, some subjects were tracked through successive annual vaccinations covering the 2013-2014, 2014-2015 and 2015-2016 seasons.

Details on this clone: The antigen it binds to is not known. Base qualities are missing; no much larger clone stands one base away.

In the germline V gene, CDR1 corresponds to SGHTA and CDR2 to FQGNSA. Reading from cysteine to phenylalanine, the CDR3 counts 13 amino acids. Only CDR3 DNA remains: 39 bases, in frame from the first base. Cut back by 5 bases and 2 bases, the V and J ends lie 9 bases apart. Adults received seasonal inactivated influenza vaccine (Fluvarix), and TCRB sequencing tracked sorted blood CD4 subsets before and after vaccination. To be eligible, subjects had to be community-dwelling and could not have received an influenza vaccine during the previous 6 months. Reasons for exclusion included contraindications to influenza vaccine, substance abuse, HIV/AIDS, active malignancy, immunomodulatory medication, and active illness such as respiratory infection. At each time point, somewhere between 40 and 100 mL of blood was taken. Ficoll-Paque PLUS or SepMate separation was used to isolate PBMC. As a non-Tfh comparison subset, CXCR5- memory CD4 T cells were sorted. Cell subsets were sorted from PBMC on a BD FACS Aria before DNA extraction.

The library relied on the immunoSEQ multiplex PCR assay. Adaptive Biotechnologies handled the TCRB amplification, library preparation, sequencing and preliminary bioinformatics at Survey level resolution. Per the original workflow: Clonality was computed in R as 1 minus normalized Shannon entropy; the Gini index was calculated with the R package ineq. Overlap score was defined as the summed counts of shared sequences divided by the total counts of all sequences in both compared samples. Shared-clonotype significance used Fisher's exact test assuming a theoretical repertoire of 10^7 TCRB sequences. TCRdb re-hosts the immuneACCESS table, in-frame sequences only. Its copies lack some clones; in the studies checked, an unresolved V gene accounts for under half of them, and the cause for the rest is not known. The V and J calls and clone size come from that table; D and trimming were worked out from the DNA. This sample lists about 11,000 clones; roughly four fifths were detected once. The top ten clonotypes cover 0.8% to 0.95% of the sample.

On the study overall, not on this receptor specifically: Rare clonotypes could not be sampled because productive TCRB sequences were recovered from only roughly 9.5-20% of the analyzed cells. A recurrent oligoclonal ICOS+CD38+ cTfh response containing tetramer and AIM influenza-specific clonotypes was recalled by successive annual vaccinations. Day 7 ICOS+CD38+ clones were most often found later in ICOS-CD38- cTfh, suggesting that subset may serve as a memory reservoir. In evaluating whether influenza clones were enriched, the possibility that the far larger non-cTfh compartments were undersampled could not be ruled out. ICOS+CD38+ cTfh clonality correlated with the frequency of that population, and its change correlated with the change in circulating plasmablast frequency.

Sequenced here: CXCR5- memory CD4+ T cells sorted from blood, sampled 6 weeks after influenza vaccination. What the cell subset or site label conveys for this sample: CXCR5- memory CD4 T cells. The receptor comes from an adult who received the influenza vaccine. The sequence is built from TRBV7-2 and TRBJ2-5, with a tentative D gene TRBD2 over 6 matching bases. The nucleotides are TGTGCCAGCAGCCGGGAGTTACAAGAGACCCAGTACTTC. The resulting protein is CASSRELQETQYF.